This T cell receptor beta chain was profiled in a study of blood T cells in healthy people across ages. Points from the study as a whole: Diversity estimates from one million T cells were considered underestimates.

Note on this clonotype: Its antigen is undetermined.

A second PCR, run for about 7 to 12 cycles, used a sample-barcoded 5' primer plus a J-beta primer mix. TCRdb redid the calling of the 5' RACE reads with MiXCR, one entry per CDR3 protein. The sample consists of some 560,000 distinct CDR3 sequences, around 27% of them appearing once. From germline, CDR1 is KGHSH and CDR2 LQKENI. The ends lost 9 bases at V and 2 bases at J; junction bases unmatched: 11. This CDR3 region has 15 residues. These data also featured in a second study, about T cells of mothers and their children.

The clonotype comes from a boy under 10 years old in good health. The rearrangement uses TRBV18 and TRBJ1-1; 8 bases agree with TRBD1. Sample: blood. CDR3 in DNA: TGTGCCAGTTCCCCGAGGACAGGGCTTAACACTGAAGCTTTCTTT. Translating it yields CASSPRTGLNTEAFF.